The 14 T cell receptor beta chains below were found in one sample sequenced in a study of control samples from healthy donors and cancer patients. Sequenced by immunoSEQ multiplex PCR; TCRdb stores in-frame clones only, minus some. Among some 82,000 clones listed, around 87% were seen once. Sequencing used blood. Source of these receptors: a man between 50 and 59 years old in good health.

The CDR3 sequence is CASSPGGNTEAFF. Here the CDR3 DNA reads TGTGCCAGCAGTCCAGGGGGCAACACTGAAGCTTTCTTT. The gene calls are TRBV7-2 and TRBJ1-1; 8 nucleotides agree with TRBD1. This CDR3 region has 13 residues. Germline CDR1 and CDR2: SGHTA and FQGNSA. Trimming cost V 6 bases and J 2 bases; bases outside gene matches: 2.

The CDR3 nucleotides are TGCATCACGGGACAGGGGAACGAGCAGTACGTC. Translating gives CITGQGNEQYV. The V gene is TRBV20-1, the J gene TRBJ2-7, with 10 bases fitting TRBD1. The germline V gene encodes CDR1 DFQATT and CDR2 SNEGSKA (reference sequence). CDR3 length: 11 amino acids.

This clone was seen once. V and J are TRBV27 and TRBJ2-1; 8 nucleotides align to TRBD1. The CDR3 is 14 amino acids. Germline V CDR1 and CDR2: MNHEY, SMNVEV (reference sequence). With V trimmed by 5 bases and J by 1 base, 1 base remained unmatched. The CDR3: CASSRDRSYNEQFF. DNA of the CDR3: TGTGCCAGCAGTCGGGACAGGTCCTACAATGAGCAGTTCTTC.

This chain links TRBV6-5 with TRBJ2-7, with 7 bases fitting TRBD1. Looked up from germline, CDR1 is MNHEY and CDR2 is SVGAGI. This CDR3 contains 13 residues. The ends lost 10 bases at V and 7 bases at J; junction bases unmatched: 13. CDR3 sequence reads: CATRQGWAGEQYV. Here the CDR3 DNA reads TGTGCCACCCGACAGGGATGGGCAGGGGAGCAGTACGTC.

This clone was seen just once. The CDR3 nucleotides read TGTGCCAGCAGCTTAAGACGCGGGGCCCAGCCCCCCGGGGAGCTGTTTTTT. It specifies CASSLRRGAQPPGELFF. The genes are TRBV7-3 and TRBJ2-2; tentatively, D is TRBD2 (6 bases). The germline V gene encodes CDR1 SGHTA and CDR2 FQGTGA. The CDR3 runs to 17 residues. The V end lost 1 base, the J end lost 6 bases, and 18 bases lay between the germline ends.

This chain links TRBV30 with TRBJ2-7, with 11 bases aligning to TRBD1. This CDR3 has 14 residues. With 0 bases clipped from V and 3 bases from J, the junction kept 1 base outside the gene matches. In germline, CDR1 is GTSNPN, CDR2 SVGIG (reference sequence). Here the CDR3 reads CAWSVGTGGYEQYV. The CDR3 coding sequence is TGTGCCTGGAGTGTTGGGACAGGGGGCTACGAGCAGTACGTC.

The chain carries TRBV15 and TRBJ2-3, with 14 bases identical to TRBD2. Germline assignment: CDR1 LNHNV and CDR2 YYDKDF (reference sequence). V shed 3 bases and J 9 bases; nucleotides not matched to a gene: 14. CDR3 length: 18 residues. CDR3 loop: CATSSDHGTSGSGTTQYF. The CDR3 bases are TGTGCCACCAGCAGCGACCACGGGACTAGCGGGAGTGGTACCACGCAGTATTTT.

This chain uses TRBV5-5 with TRBJ1-1; 10 bases map to TRBD1. Germline V gene data show CDR1 as SGHKS and CDR2 as YYEKEE (reference sequence). Unmatched junction bases numbered 8, after V lost 4 bases and J lost 5 bases. The CDR3 is made up of 15 amino acids. The CDR3 DNA sequence: TGTGCCAGCAGCCCTGACAGGGGGCGGTGGACTGAAGCTTTCTTT. This translates into CASSPDRGRWTEAFF.

About this clone itself: A junction boundary mismatches the germline segment, possibly from a read error. The chain couples TRBV10-3 to TRBJ1-2; no reliable D call. This CDR3 has 11 residues. Germline V gives CDR1 ENHRY, CDR2 SYGVKD. The CDR3 spells CAISTAVDVHF. In DNA, the CDR3 is TGTGCCATCAGCACGGCGGTGGACGTCCACTTC.

This clone has only one observation. The chain has TRBV4-3 and TRBJ1-5, with 7 bases that match TRBD1. This CDR3 is 15 amino acids long. In germline, CDR1 is LGHNA, CDR2 YSLEER. V shed 0 bases and J 4 bases; nucleotides not matched to a gene: 3. CDR3 bases: TGCGCCAGCAGCCAAGAGCCCAGGGGGAATCAGCCCCAGCATTTT. This codes for CASSQEPRGNQPQHF.

V is TRBV18 and J is TRBJ2-3; no definite D call. V was clipped by 0 bases and J by 2 bases, with 12 bases between them. CDR1 and CDR2 from the germline V gene are KGHSH and LQKENI. This CDR3 is built from 16 residues. The CDR3 spells CASSPPRGQDTDTQYF. The CDR3 coding sequence is TGTGCCAGCTCACCACCGAGAGGCCAGGACACAGATACGCAGTATTTT.

The J gene is TRBJ2-1, the V gene TRBV9, with 8 bases that match TRBD1. CDR1 is SGDLS, CDR2 YYNGEE, per germline. The length of the CDR3 is 17 residues. Unmatched junction bases numbered 12, after V lost 0 bases and J lost 7 bases. The CDR3 sequence: CASSVATGGLGGNEQFF. CDR3 coding DNA: TGTGCCAGCAGCGTAGCTACAGGGGGATTGGGCGGAAATGAGCAGTTCTTC.

The table lists this clone with a few counts. The V call is TRBV18, the J call TRBJ1-1; D is ambiguous. In germline, CDR1 is KGHSH, CDR2 LQKENI. Trimming stripped 3 bases from V and 2 bases from J, with 7 bases between. This CDR3 is built from 13 residues. Written as DNA, the CDR3 is TGTGCCAGCTCACCGCGGCCCAACACTGAAGCTTTCTTT. It translates to CASSPRPNTEAFF.

The J gene is TRBJ2-1, the V gene TRBV6-5; 10 bases agree with TRBD1. The CDR3 loop spans 14 amino acids. Germline lookup yields CDR1 MNHEY and CDR2 SVGAGI. Trimming removed 6 bases from V and 9 bases from J; junction bases left unmatched: 8. CDR3 sequence (DNA): TGTGCCAGCAGCCGGGACAGGGGATATGGTGAGCAGTTCTTC. Its translation is CASSRDRGYGEQFF.